The 3 T cell receptor beta chains below come from one sample, sequenced in a study of cytomegalovirus exposure and HLA in healthy donors. The PCR ran on 60 Vbeta and 13 Jbeta primers. Only in-frame clones appear in the TCRdb table, and some are missing; sequencing was by immunoSEQ multiplex PCR. The data contain more than 65,000 clones, about 75% of them singletons. The material sequenced was PBMCs. The receptors stem from a female donor in good health and CMV-seronegative.

In this sample, this clone turned up once. The genes are TRBV10-3 and TRBJ2-1, with TRBD2 matching over 8 bases. J lost 8 bases, V lost 6 bases, and 9 bases had no gene match. Germline CDR1 ENHRY, CDR2 SYGVKD. The CDR3 is 14 residues long. The CDR3 protein is CAIRAGTSRDEQFF. The CDR3 DNA reads TGTGCCATCAGGGCGGGGACTAGTCGCGATGAGCAGTTCTTC.

For the CDR3, the DNA is TGCGCCAGCAGCTTGGGTCTAAGAGAGAATCAGCCCCAGCATTTT. Translated, it gives CASSLGLRENQPQHF. The V call is TRBV5-1, the J call TRBJ1-5; D is ambiguous. V lost 0 bases, J lost 4 bases, and 11 bases lay in between. The CDR3 covers 15 residues. Germline V gene lookup returns CDR1 SGHRS and CDR2 YFSETQ.

This clone appeared a few times. This chain joins TRBV4-3 and TRBJ2-7; D is unclear. V was pared by 0 bases and J by 2 bases, with 8 bases between. The V gene's germline CDR1 is LGHNA and CDR2 YSLEER. This CDR3 comprises 14 residues. CDR3 amino acids: CASSQEYLTYEQYF. In nucleotides, the CDR3 is TGCGCCAGCAGCCAAGAGTACTTAACCTACGAGCAGTACTTC.